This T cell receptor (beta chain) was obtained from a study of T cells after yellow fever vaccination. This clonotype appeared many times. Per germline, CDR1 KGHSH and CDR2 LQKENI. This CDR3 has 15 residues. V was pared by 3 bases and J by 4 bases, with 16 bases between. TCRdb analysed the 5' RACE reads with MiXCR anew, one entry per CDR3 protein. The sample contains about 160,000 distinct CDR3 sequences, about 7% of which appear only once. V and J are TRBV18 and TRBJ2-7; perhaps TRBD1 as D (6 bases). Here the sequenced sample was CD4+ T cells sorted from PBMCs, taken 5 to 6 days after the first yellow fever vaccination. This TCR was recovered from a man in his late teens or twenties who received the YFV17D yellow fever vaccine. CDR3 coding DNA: TGTGCCAGCTCACCGGCGACAGGAGCCTTATACGAGCAGTACTTC. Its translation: CASSPATGALYEQYF.